The source of this T cell receptor beta chain is a study of T cell changes during pregnancy in multiple sclerosis (dated by TCRdb to about 2019). General notes on the study: The study looked at changes in the T cell repertoire across pregnancy in women with multiple sclerosis.

Of note for this clone: The specificity of this receptor is unknown. The junction does not match germline at one end; this may be a read error.

Taken from the germline V gene, the CDR1 and CDR2 loops are MGHDK and SYGVNS. Counted from cysteine to phenylalanine, this CDR3 has 13 amino acids. The DNA shown is the 39-base CDR3, in frame from base 1. The protocol used for the library was the immunoSEQ multiplex PCR assay. TCRdb limited this immuneACCESS table to in-frame rearrangements with V and J called. A share of clones is missing; checked studies link under half to unresolved V genes, and the rest is unexplained. In all, the sample holds about 41,000 clones, and around 89% of those were seen once. Of the sample, more than 0.55% falls within the top ten clones.

This receptor was obtained from a female donor with multiple sclerosis, enrolled in a pregnancy study. The chain couples TRBV25-1 to TRBJ2-7; the D segment could be TRBD2, given 5 matching bases. This specimen consisted of CD4+ T cells from peripheral blood mononuclear cells, obtained in the first trimester of pregnancy. The CDR3 region: CASSGSSWNEQYF. At the DNA level, the sequence is TGTGCCAGTAGTGGGAGCTCGTGGAACGAGCAGTACTTC.